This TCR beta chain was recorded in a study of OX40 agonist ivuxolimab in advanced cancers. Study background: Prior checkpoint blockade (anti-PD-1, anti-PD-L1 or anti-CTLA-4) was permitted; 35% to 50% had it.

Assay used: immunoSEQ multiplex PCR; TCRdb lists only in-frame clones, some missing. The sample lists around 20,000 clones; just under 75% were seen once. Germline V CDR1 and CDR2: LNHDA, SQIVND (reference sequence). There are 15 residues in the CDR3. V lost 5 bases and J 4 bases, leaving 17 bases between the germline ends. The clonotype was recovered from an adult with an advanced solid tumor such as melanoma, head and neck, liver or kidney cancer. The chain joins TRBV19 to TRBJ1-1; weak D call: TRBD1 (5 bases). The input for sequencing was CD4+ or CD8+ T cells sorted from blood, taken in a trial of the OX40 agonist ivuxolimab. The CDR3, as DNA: TGTGCCAGTAGTTCCCTGTCGGGGGTCGGCACTGAAGCTTTCTTT. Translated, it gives CASSSLSGVGTEAFF.